The rows below give T cell receptor beta chains drawn from one sample of a study of Graves' ophthalmopathy and Graves' hyperthyroidism. TCRdb re-called the multiplex PCR reads with MiXCR, one entry per CDR3 protein. The profile shows about 1.1 million distinct CDR3 sequences, 35% to 45% of them singletons. Material: peripheral blood or thyroid tissue (not recorded which). The receptors stem from an adult man with Graves' hyperthyroidism. Both conserved end residues are part of each CDR3. A D gene is named only where the DNA matches it firmly. Some rows mark clone size as missing; the rest say once, few, many or name a class of expanded clone.

size: .
V: TRBV29-1
J: TRBJ1-1
D: .
length: 14
CDR3: CSFARVAGITEAFF
DNA: TGCAGCTTTGCCCGGGTGGCCGGGATCACTGAAGCTTTCTTT

size: many
V: TRBV7-2
J: TRBJ1-2
D: .
length: 14
CDR3: CASSLGPERRGYTF
DNA: TGTGCCAGCAGCTTAGGGCCGGAACGCCGAGGCTACACCTTC

size: .
V: TRBV6-1
J: TRBJ2-6
D: .
length: 13
CDR3: CASRPFGANVLTF
DNA: TGTGCCAGCAGACCGTTTGGGGCCAACGTCCTGACTTTC

size: many
V: TRBV10-3
J: TRBJ1-3
D: .
length: 13
CDR3: CATLGTSGNTIYF
DNA: TGTGCCACCTTGGGGACCTCTGGAAACACCATATATTTT

size: many
V: TRBV15
J: TRBJ1-1
D: TRBD1
length: 15
CDR3: CATSRDRGPNTEAFF
DNA: TGTGCCACCAGCAGAGACAGGGGGCCGAACACTGAAGCTTTCTTT

size: many
V: TRBV7-9
J: TRBJ1-2
D: .
length: 12
CDR3: CASTVANYGYTF
DNA: TGTGCCAGCACGGTAGCTAACTATGGCTACACCTTC

size: .
V: TRBV7-9
J: TRBJ1-2
D: .
length: 15
CDR3: CASSSPRAGNYGYTF
DNA: TGTGCCAGCAGCTCCCCTCGGGCAGGGAACTATGGCTACACCTTC

size: few
V: TRBV6-5
J: TRBJ1-4
D: .
length: 15
CDR3: CASSYPGPSNEKLFF
DNA: TGTGCCAGCAGTTATCCAGGGCCGTCTAATGAAAAACTGTTTTTT

size: many
V: TRBV27
J: TRBJ1-6
D: .
length: 13
CDR3: CASSTNRDSPLHF
DNA: TGTGCCAGCAGTACCAACAGGGATTCACCCCTCCACTTT

size: .
V: TRBV24-1
J: TRBJ1-1
D: .
length: 13
CDR3: CATRGGSQDEAFF
DNA: TGTGCCACCCGGGGGGGGTCCCAGGATGAAGCTTTCTTT

size: .
V: TRBV25-1
J: TRBJ1-3
D: TRBD1
length: 14
CDR3: CASSWGTAGNTIYF
DNA: TGTGCCAGCAGTTGGGGGACAGCCGGAAACACCATATATTTT

size: few
V: TRBV30
J: TRBJ1-6
D: .
length: 13
CDR3: CASGVDYNSPLHF
DNA: TGTGCCTCGGGGGTGGACTATAATTCACCCCTCCACTTT

size: .
V: TRBV7-9
J: TRBJ2-6
D: .
length: 15
CDR3: CASWGDSSGANVLTF
DNA: TGTGCCAGCTGGGGGGACAGCTCTGGGGCCAACGTCCTGACTTTC

size: few
V: TRBV7-2
J: TRBJ1-1
D: .
length: 13
CDR3: CASSGWADTEAFF
DNA: TGTGCCAGCAGCGGTTGGGCGGACACTGAAGCTTTCTTT

size: many
V: TRBV24-1
J: TRBJ2-2
D: TRBD1
length: 16
CDR3: CATSDRTGLSTGELFF
DNA: TGTGCCACCAGTGACCGGACAGGTTTGAGCACCGGGGAGCTGTTTTTT

size: .
V: TRBV12-3/TRBV12-4
J: TRBJ2-7
D: .
length: 17
CDR3: CASSFGGPLGESYEQYF
DNA: TGTGCCAGCAGTTTTGGGGGGCCACTCGGGGAATCCTACGAGCAGTACTTC

size: many
V: TRBV5-1
J: TRBJ1-2
D: .
length: 15
CDR3: CASWGQGIVGYGYTF
DNA: TGCGCCAGCTGGGGGCAGGGGATCGTTGGCTATGGCTACACCTTC

size: many
V: TRBV10-3
J: TRBJ1-3
D: TRBD1
length: 14
CDR3: CAISPGGTGNTIYF
DNA: TGTGCCATCAGCCCAGGGGGCACTGGAAACACCATATATTTT

size: few
V: TRBV10-3
J: TRBJ1-4
D: .
length: 14
CDR3: CASSSGTDNEKLFF
DNA: TGTGCCAGCAGTTCCGGGACTGACAATGAAAAACTGTTTTTT

size: once
V: TRBV10-3
J: TRBJ2-1
D: .
length: 11
CDR3: CAISVDNEQFF
DNA: TGTGCCATCAGCGTTGATAATGAGCAGTTCTTC

size: few
V: TRBV7-3
J: TRBJ1-2
D: .
length: 13
CDR3: CASSLMGGEGYTF
DNA: TGTGCCAGCAGCTTAATGGGGGGCGAAGGCTACACCTTC

size: many
V: TRBV25-1
J: TRBJ2-7
D: .
length: 17
CDR3: CASSQNKRTEGGYEQYF
DNA: TGTGCCAGCAGTCAGAATAAGAGGACAGAGGGAGGATACGAGCAGTACTTC

size: many
V: TRBV11-2
J: TRBJ2-5
D: .
length: 14
CDR3: CASSSPRLAETQYF
DNA: TGTGCCAGCAGCTCCCCCCGGCTAGCGGAGACCCAGTACTTC

size: .
V: TRBV29-1
J: TRBJ2-3
D: TRBD1
length: 17
CDR3: CSVDSRQGLESTDTQYF
DNA: TGCAGCGTTGATTCGCGACAGGGGCTCGAAAGCACAGATACGCAGTATTTT

size: many
V: TRBV7-9
J: TRBJ2-5
D: .
length: 13
CDR3: CASSPLGGETQYF
DNA: TGTGCCAGCAGCCCCCTTGGGGGAGAGACCCAGTACTTC

size: .
V: TRBV9
J: TRBJ1-2
D: TRBD1
length: 15
CDR3: CASSPRTGVWYGYTF
DNA: TGTGCCAGCAGCCCCCGGACAGGGGTCTGGTATGGCTACACCTTC

size: many
V: TRBV9
J: TRBJ1-6
D: .
length: 13
CDR3: CASSVLVGSPLHF
DNA: TGTGCCAGCAGCGTTCTAGTAGGATCACCCCTCCACTTT

size: many
V: TRBV29-1
J: TRBJ2-7
D: .
length: 12
CDR3: CSVGEGNHEQYF
DNA: TGCAGCGTTGGAGAGGGCAACCACGAGCAGTACTTC

size: few
V: TRBV6-1
J: TRBJ1-2
D: .
length: 16
CDR3: CASSESIILSNYGYTF
DNA: TGTGCCAGCAGTGAGTCGATCATTCTTTCTAACTATGGCTACACCTTC

size: .
V: TRBV7-2
J: TRBJ2-7
D: TRBD1
length: 16
CDR3: CASRELGQGSSYEQYF
DNA: TGTGCCAGCAGGGAACTCGGACAGGGGAGCTCCTACGAGCAGTACTTC

size: few
V: TRBV12-3/TRBV12-4
J: TRBJ1-1
D: .
length: 11
CDR3: CASGSGTEAFF
DNA: TGTGCCAGCGGGTCAGGGACTGAAGCTTTCTTT

size: many
V: TRBV5-5
J: TRBJ2-6
D: .
length: 16
CDR3: CASSTDRTSGANVLTF
DNA: TGTGCCAGCAGCACCGACAGGACTTCTGGGGCCAACGTCCTGACTTTC

size: many
V: TRBV7-2
J: TRBJ2-6
D: TRBD1
length: 20
CDR3: CASSLESQQGSTGGANVLTF
DNA: TGTGCCAGCAGCTTAGAATCCCAACAGGGGAGTACAGGTGGGGCCAACGTCCTGACTTTC

size: few
V: TRBV15
J: TRBJ2-5
D: .
length: 16
CDR3: CATSRELATRRETQYF
DNA: TGTGCCACCAGCAGAGAGTTGGCGACTAGGAGGGAGACCCAGTACTTC

size: many
V: TRBV2
J: TRBJ1-1
D: TRBD1
length: 15
CDR3: CASSAMGTGGHRAFF
DNA: TGTGCCAGCAGTGCTATGGGGACAGGGGGCCACCGGGCTTTCTTT

size: .
V: TRBV29-1
J: TRBJ1-1
D: .
length: 13
CDR3: CSVEEGAFDEAFF
DNA: TGCAGCGTTGAAGAAGGGGCTTTTGATGAAGCTTTCTTT

size: few
V: TRBV7-2
J: TRBJ1-5
D: TRBD1
length: 16
CDR3: CASSSEGTGLYQPQHF
DNA: TGTGCCAGCAGCTCCGAGGGGACAGGTTTATATCAGCCCCAGCATTTT

size: few
V: TRBV28
J: TRBJ2-7
D: .
length: 15
CDR3: CASSYSGVLTYEQYF
DNA: TGTGCCAGCAGTTACTCGGGAGTCCTCACCTACGAGCAGTACTTC

size: .
V: TRBV4-1
J: TRBJ2-7
D: TRBD1
length: 15
CDR3: CASSQEGQGGYEQYF
DNA: TGCGCCAGCAGCCAAGAGGGACAGGGAGGCTACGAGCAGTACTTC

size: .
V: TRBV20-1
J: TRBJ2-5
D: .
length: 14
CDR3: CSAPTAGVLGTQYF
DNA: TGCAGTGCTCCCACCGCAGGGGTACTGGGGACCCAGTACTTC

size: many
V: TRBV25-1
J: TRBJ1-3
D: .
length: 16
CDR3: CASSSPQGRMGNTIYF
DNA: TGTGCCAGCAGTAGCCCACAGGGCAGAATGGGAAACACCATATATTTT

size: many
V: TRBV7-9
J: TRBJ1-2
D: .
length: 13
CDR3: CASSLEGESGYTF
DNA: TGTGCCAGCAGCTTGGAAGGGGAGAGTGGCTACACCTTC

size: .
V: TRBV29-1
J: TRBJ1-1
D: .
length: 13
CDR3: CSKKEGGYTEAFF
DNA: TGCAGCAAGAAGGAGGGGGGATACACTGAAGCTTTCTTT

size: .
V: TRBV20-1
J: TRBJ1-6
D: TRBD1
length: 16
CDR3: CSARDFGTGATSPLHF
DNA: TGCAGTGCTAGAGATTTCGGGACAGGGGCGACTTCACCCCTCCACTTT

size: many
V: TRBV4-3
J: TRBJ2-7
D: TRBD1
length: 15
CDR3: CASSQDWDRGYEQYF
DNA: TGCGCCAGCAGCCAAGACTGGGACAGGGGTTACGAGCAGTACTTC

size: few
V: TRBV27
J: TRBJ2-6
D: .
length: 15
CDR3: CASSLEGRGANVLTF
DNA: TGTGCCAGCAGTTTAGAGGGGCGGGGGGCCAACGTCCTGACTTTC

size: .
V: TRBV10-2
J: TRBJ1-2
D: .
length: 14
CDR3: CASSDPDVIYGYTF
DNA: TGCGCCAGCAGTGACCCGGACGTTATCTATGGCTACACCTTC

size: .
V: TRBV20-1
J: TRBJ1-5
D: .
length: 15
CDR3: CSASDMQKSNQPQHF
DNA: TGCAGTGCTAGTGATATGCAGAAGAGCAATCAGCCCCAGCATTTT

size: .
V: TRBV4-2
J: TRBJ1-3
D: .
length: 15
CDR3: CASSSGRISGNTIYF
DNA: TGTGCCAGCAGCTCCGGACGGATCTCTGGAAACACCATATATTTT

size: .
V: TRBV7-2
J: TRBJ1-6
D: .
length: 16
CDR3: CASSPRTAGYNSPLHF
DNA: TGTGCCAGCAGTCCCAGGACAGCCGGCTATAATTCACCCCTCCACTTT

size: few
V: TRBV14
J: TRBJ2-6
D: TRBD1
length: 16
CDR3: CASSNSDRAGANVLTF
DNA: TGTGCCAGCTCAAACTCAGACAGGGCAGGGGCCAACGTCCTGACTTTC

size: many
V: TRBV20-1
J: TRBJ1-3
D: .
length: 11
CDR3: CSATVPNTIYF
DNA: TGCAGTGCTACAGTCCCAAACACCATATATTTT

size: .
V: TRBV2
J: TRBJ2-5
D: TRBD2
length: 14
CDR3: CASKEAGAQETQYF
DNA: TGTGCCAGCAAGGAAGCGGGGGCACAAGAGACCCAGTACTTC

size: .
V: TRBV10-3
J: TRBJ2-1
D: TRBD2
length: 16
CDR3: CAISSGSGRAYNEQFF
DNA: TGTGCCATCAGTAGTGGTAGCGGGAGAGCCTACAATGAGCAGTTCTTC

size: .
V: TRBV2
J: TRBJ1-3
D: TRBD1
length: 17
CDR3: CASISGQGLHSGNTIYF
DNA: TGTGCCAGCATCTCGGGACAGGGGCTTCACTCTGGAAACACCATATATTTT